This TCR beta chain came from a study of blood T cell repertoires in COVID-19. The wider study: COVID-19 samples, acute and convalescent, were from the United States, Italy and Spain. Sources were T cells, B-cell-depleted T cells, or PBMCs; the material itself was cDNA or gDNA.

In the original workflow: Reference gene primers were amplified, and this amplification served to estimate nucleated cell counts. Sequencing was performed with immunoSEQ multiplex PCR; in TCRdb, only in-frame clones are kept and a portion is missing. V and J calls plus clone size are reproduced from that table; the DNA served to infer D and trimming. This table holds around 100,000 clones, roughly 87% found once. Sequenced sample: peripheral blood. The origin of this receptor is a man younger than 45 in a cohort sampled during active COVID-19.

The CDR3 loop is CASSYSKASWAYEQYF. The CDR3 region has the DNA TGTGCCAGCAGTTACTCGAAGGCTTCGTGGGCGTACGAGCAGTACTTC. This chain connects TRBV6-5 to TRBJ2-7; unclear D gene. Trimming took off 0 bases at V and 4 bases at J, with 16 bases between the two ends. The CDR3 loop spans 16 amino acids. Germline loops: CDR1 MNHEY, CDR2 SVGAGI.